The 30 T cell receptor beta chains listed next were all sequenced from one sample in a study of CD8 T cells in Susac syndrome. It was with random hexamers that about 0.45 to 1 ug RNA was reverse transcribed. TCRdb independently ran MiXCR on the immunoSEQ multiplex PCR reads; one entry per CDR3 protein. Among 140,000 or so distinct CDR3 sequences listed, around 95% were seen once. The sequenced sample consisted of CD4+ T cells from PBMCs. These receptor sequences come from a human donor with Susac syndrome.

J is TRBJ1-1 and V is TRBV15; no reliable D call. Germline values: CDR1 LNHNV, CDR2 YYDKDF (reference sequence). CDR3 length: 12 amino acids. Between the trimmed V and J ends, which lost 3 bases and 5 bases, there was a span of 7 bases. The CDR3 DNA follows: TGTGCCACCAGCAGGGACCAAACTGAAGCTTTCTTT. Translating gives CATSRDQTEAFF. The entire variable domain, with the rest obtained from reference TRBV15 and TRBJ1-1, is as follows: DAMVIQNPRYQVTQFGKPVTLSCSQTLNHNVMYWYQQKSSQAPKLLFHYYDKDFNNEADTPDNFQSRRPNTSFCFLDIRSPGLGDTAMYLCATSRDQTEAFFGQGTRLTVV.

The chain has TRBV12-3 or TRBV12-4 and TRBJ2-1; 9 bases match TRBD1. V was clipped by 3 bases and J by 4 bases; unmatched bases: 4. The CDR3 totals 15 residues. CDR3 region: CASSLGGQGYNEQFF. CDR3 DNA sequence: TGTGCCAGCAGTTTGGGGGGACAGGGATACAATGAGCAGTTCTTC.

The chain is built from TRBV12-3 or TRBV12-4 and TRBJ2-2; D gene unclear. CDR3 size: 13 residues. Trimming cost V 4 bases and J 3 bases, with 6 bases left between them. For the CDR3, the DNA is TGTGCCAGCAGTTCGCATGACACCGGGGAGCTGTTTTTT. Translated, it gives CASSSHDTGELFF.

This chain connects TRBV11-2 to TRBJ2-1; the D gene is possibly TRBD1 (6 bases). V dropped 1 base and J dropped 3 bases, with 13 bases sitting between them. The germline CDR1 and CDR2 sequences are SGHAT and FQNNGV. This CDR3 is built from 16 residues. The CDR3 loop is CASSLGLGQNYNEQFF. DNA for the CDR3: TGTGCCAGCAGCTTAGGCCTTGGACAGAACTACAATGAGCAGTTCTTC.

This chain links TRBV18 with TRBJ2-7, with D possibly matching TRBD1 (6 bases). In germline, CDR1 is KGHSH, CDR2 LQKENI. Trimming took off 4 bases at V and 1 base at J, with 11 bases between the two ends. The CDR3 is 14 residues long. Here the CDR3 reads CASSLGQTSYEQYF. The CDR3 coding sequence is TGTGCCAGCTCACTAGGACAGACTTCCTACGAGCAGTACTTC.

The chain joins TRBV9 to TRBJ2-1; 7 bases map to TRBD2. CDR1 and CDR2 (germline): SGDLS, YYNGEE. The CDR3 is 16 residues long. Trimming removed 2 bases from V and 5 bases from J; junction bases left unmatched: 10. The CDR3 DNA is TGTGCCAGCAGCGTCGCCCTAGGGACTACAGACAATGAGCAGTTCTTC. The encoded protein is CASSVALGTTDNEQFF.

The CDR3, as DNA: TGTGCCAGCGGATCCCATGGACAGGACGAAGCTTTCTTT. The encoded protein is CASGSHGQDEAFF. The chain combines TRBV6-1 with TRBJ1-1; 7 bases fit TRBD1. CDR3 length: 13 amino acids. Germline V gene sequence: CDR1 MNHNS, CDR2 SASEGT. Unmatched junction bases numbered 11, after V lost 8 bases and J lost 8 bases.

In its sample, this clonotype was seen once. This chain links TRBV20-1 with TRBJ2-7; D unresolved. The CDR3 is made up of 11 amino acids. V dropped 5 bases and J dropped 5 bases, with 10 bases sitting between them. Germline loops: CDR1 DFQATT, CDR2 SNEGSKA (reference sequence). In nucleotides, the CDR3 is TGCAGTGCTGCAAAGGGCGACGAGCAGTACTTC. It is translated as CSAAKGDEQYF.

The chain uses TRBV14 and TRBJ2-1; D not certain. The germline V gene has CDR1 SGHDN and CDR2 FVKESK. The germline V and J ends were trimmed by 4 bases and 1 base, with 17 bases remaining between them. CDR3 length: 17 amino acids. The CDR3 DNA reads as TGTGCCAGCAGCCTATACCTAGGGCCTCCATCCTACAATGAGCAGTTCTTC. Translated: CASSLYLGPPSYNEQFF.

The CDR3, as DNA: TGCAGCGTTAGGGTCGCAGATACGCAGTATTTT. Translation: CSVRVADTQYF. The chain couples TRBV29-1 to TRBJ2-3; D is unclear. V shed 5 bases and J shed 4 bases, with 7 bases lying between them. Germline loops: CDR1 SQVTM, CDR2 ANQGSEA. The CDR3 length is 11 residues.

The CDR3 nucleotides are TGTGCCAGCAGCCAAGACACCCGAGTCTACGAGCAGTACTTC. This codes for CASSQDTRVYEQYF. The chain recombines TRBV3-1 with TRBJ2-7; unclear D gene. The CDR3 is made up of 14 amino acids. Germline values: CDR1 LGHDT, CDR2 YNNKEL (reference sequence). The V end lost 0 bases, the J end lost 3 bases, and 9 bases lay between the germline ends.

This chain uses TRBV5-1 with TRBJ2-3, with D perhaps TRBD1 or TRBD2 (6 bases each). The CDR3 is made up of 16 amino acids. The ends were cut back, 4 bases at V and 0 bases at J, with 15 bases in the middle. The V gene's germline CDR1 is SGHRS and CDR2 YFSETQ. The CDR3 DNA reads TGCGCCAGCAGCGCCTCGGGGGCCTCTAGCACAGATACGCAGTATTTT. Translated, it gives CASSASGASSTDTQYF.

V is TRBV24-1 and J is TRBJ2-1, with 12 bases fitting TRBD2. Trimming cost V 2 bases and J 10 bases; bases outside gene matches: 8. Germline assignment: CDR1 KGHDR and CDR2 SFDVKD. The CDR3 length is 16 residues. The CDR3 DNA sequence: TGTGCCACCAGTGATTCCGGACTAGCGGGATATCGGGAGCAGTTCTTC. Translation gives CATSDSGLAGYREQFF.

V is TRBV11-2 and J is TRBJ2-1; no firm D call. The length of the CDR3 is 15 residues. V was trimmed by 2 bases and J by 3 bases, leaving 11 bases between them. Germline-derived CDR1 and CDR2 are SGHAT and FQNNGV. The CDR3 sequence is CASSLIAARYNEQFF. The CDR3, as DNA: TGTGCCAGCAGCTTAATCGCCGCGCGCTACAATGAGCAGTTCTTC.

This chain uses TRBV27 with TRBJ1-1, with D perhaps TRBD1 (5 bases). The V gene's germline CDR1 is MNHEY and CDR2 SMNVEV (reference sequence). V was trimmed by 7 bases and J by 7 bases, leaving 13 bases between them. This CDR3 is built from 12 residues. For the CDR3, the DNA is TGTGCCAGCAAGGTGTGGGGCCGTGAAGCTTTCTTT. Its protein is CASKVWGREAFF.

The chain couples TRBV28 to TRBJ2-7, with 10 bases matching TRBD1. Looked up from germline, CDR1 is MDHEN and CDR2 is SYDVKM. V lost 7 bases and J lost 4; bases outside the gene matches: 13. The CDR3 length is 16 residues. CDR3 sequence (DNA): TGTGCCAGCACCACATCCGGGACAGGGGTAAGGTACGAGCAGTACTTC. It translates to CASTTSGTGVRYEQYF.

This chain connects TRBV28 to TRBJ2-5; 7 bases are a match to TRBD2. CDR1 and CDR2 (germline): MDHEN, SYDVKM. The CDR3 contains 14 residues. J gave up 7 bases and V 5 bases, and 10 bases lay outside the gene matches. This chain's CDR3 is CASSRSGIRGTQYF. DNA of the CDR3: TGTGCCAGCAGTCGAAGCGGGATCCGGGGGACCCAGTACTTC.

In its sample, this clonotype was seen once. The chain couples TRBV21-1 to TRBJ2-7; whether TRBD2, the table's D call, matches the DNA was not checked. TRBV21-1 is labeled a pseudogene. CDR3 length equals 13 residues. CDR3 residues: CASLPASPYEQYF. The CDR3 DNA is TGTGCCAGCCTACCCGCCAGTCCCTACGAGCAGTACTTC.

This clonotype has just one count. This sequence joins TRBV12-3 or TRBV12-4 and TRBJ2-7, with 8 bases identical to TRBD2. Trimming at V came to 6 bases and at J to 2 bases, leaving 3 bases not matched to a gene. This CDR3 comprises 13 residues. The CDR3 protein is CASSAGGPYEQYF. The CDR3 bases are TGTGCCAGCAGCGCGGGGGGTCCCTACGAGCAGTACTTC.

This clonotype has only one observation. The V gene is TRBV4-1, the J gene TRBJ1-2; D might be TRBD1 (6 bases). This CDR3 is 12 amino acids long. V was cut by 8 bases and J by 2 bases, with 9 bases left in between. Per germline, CDR1 MGHRA and CDR2 YSYEKL. The CDR3 loop is CASRDTNYGYTF. DNA for the CDR3: TGCGCCAGCCGGGACACAAACTATGGCTACACCTTC.

V gene TRBV12-3 or TRBV12-4 combines with J gene TRBJ1-5, with 7 bases fitting TRBD1. This CDR3 has 15 residues. Trimming took 6 bases from V and 0 from J; bases not matched to a gene: 5. The CDR3 region has the DNA TGTGCCAGCAGCTCCGGGACAGCTAGCAATCAGCCCCAGCATTTT. Amino acid sequence: CASSSGTASNQPQHF.

The chain is built from TRBV5-4 and TRBJ2-2; the D is unclear. Looked up from germline, CDR1 is SGHNT and CDR2 is YYREEE (reference sequence). This CDR3 has 13 residues. V was clipped by 5 bases and J by 5 bases, with 10 bases between them. CDR3 bases: TGTGCCAGCAGTAACGACCCAACCGGGGAGCTGTTTTTT. It codes for CASSNDPTGELFF.

The rearrangement links TRBV2 to TRBJ1-2; TRBD1 might be the D (6 bases). Trimming left V 6 bases short and J 5 bases short, with 13 bases between. There are 13 residues in the CDR3. Germline assignment: CDR1 SNHLY and CDR2 FYNNEI. The CDR3 reads CASSPDSYYGYTF. Here the CDR3 DNA reads TGTGCCAGCAGCCCGGACAGTTATTATGGCTACACCTTC.

This clonotype was seen just once. The chain employs TRBV5-1 and TRBJ1-1; no clear D. Germline CDR1 and CDR2: SGHRS and YFSETQ. This CDR3 spans 15 amino acids. V was trimmed by 3 bases and J by 0 bases, leaving 12 bases between them. The CDR3 nucleotides are TGCGCCAGCAGCTCCGACGAAAACATGAACACTGAAGCTTTCTTT. Amino acids: CASSSDENMNTEAFF.

The rearrangement links TRBV20-1 to TRBJ2-1; TRBD2 matches 8 bases. This CDR3 comprises 15 residues. The V gene's germline CDR1 is DFQATT and CDR2 SNEGSKA (reference sequence). V dropped 5 bases and J dropped 4; count of bases not matched to a gene: 10. The CDR3 DNA reads TGCAGTGCTTCTCCCCCACGGGGGGGATACAATGAGCAGTTCTTC. This sequence encodes CSASPPRGGYNEQFF.

V is TRBV20-1 and J is TRBJ2-1, with 7 bases matching TRBD2. J gave up 0 bases and V 3 bases, and 2 bases lay outside the gene matches. The germline V gene has CDR1 DFQATT and CDR2 SNEGSKA (reference sequence). This CDR3 has 14 residues. The CDR3 here is CSASWDYSYNEQFF. CDR3 nucleotide sequence: TGCAGTGCTAGTTGGGACTACTCCTACAATGAGCAGTTCTTC.

The genes are TRBV28 and TRBJ2-5; D may be TRBD2 (6 bases). Germline CDR1 reads MDHEN; CDR2 reads SYDVKM. With 2 bases removed from V and 5 bases from J, the gap between germline ends came to 15 bases. This CDR3 is 15 amino acids long. The CDR3 DNA follows: TGTGCCAGCAGTTTAGCGGGAAACCGGGAGGAGACCCAGTACTTC. It specifies CASSLAGNREETQYF.

The chain joins TRBV9 to TRBJ1-4, with 7 nucleotides matching TRBD1. The trim removed 4 bases at V and 4 bases at J, leaving 7 bases unmatched. Germline V lookup: CDR1 SGDLS, CDR2 YYNGEE. The CDR3 contains 15 residues. In DNA form, the CDR3 reads TGTGCCAGCAGCTTTGCGACAGGGTTTAATGAAAAACTGTTTTTT. This gives the protein CASSFATGFNEKLFF.

The V call is TRBV28, the J call TRBJ2-5; D gene unclear. V was cut by 6 bases and J by 3 bases, with 20 bases left in between. CDR1 and CDR2 (germline): MDHEN, SYDVKM. This CDR3 has 16 amino acids. Here the CDR3 reads CASSPQVGGTKETQYF. The CDR3 DNA follows: TGTGCCAGCAGCCCCCAAGTCGGCGGTACAAAAGAGACCCAGTACTTC. The full variable domain, its missing parts supplied by reference TRBV28 and TRBJ2-5, is DVKVTQSSRYLVKRTGEKVFLECVQDMDHENMFWYRQDPGLGLRLIYFSYDVKMKEKGDIPEGYSVSREKKERFSLILESASTNQTSMYLCASSPQVGGTKETQYFGPGTRLLVL.

The chain combines TRBV7-3 with TRBJ2-5; unclear D gene. Germline CDR1 and CDR2: SGHTA and FQGTGA. V gave up 2 bases and J gave up 4 bases, with 14 bases separating them. The CDR3 totals 15 residues. CDR3 sequence: CASSLGISSGETQYF. As DNA, the CDR3 is TGTGCCAGCAGCTTAGGGATCTCGTCCGGAGAGACCCAGTACTTC.